A selection of T cell receptor beta chains follows, all from one sample in a study of blood T cell repertoires in COVID-19. Some clones are missing from TCRdb's copy, which holds only in-frame ones; the method was immunoSEQ multiplex PCR. The table records about 150,000 clones, approximately 92% of them present only once. Sequencing was done on a sample of peripheral blood. These receptors originate from a woman aged 60 to 75 with active COVID-19. Each CDR3 is given with its conserved first and last residue. The D gene is left open where the match is weak. The listing skips clone size in some rows; elsewhere it reads once, few, many or a size class.

NA,TRBD2,TRBV24-1,TRBJ2-7,CATSDGSRAGGSYEQYF,TGTGCCACCAGTGATGGATCTAGAGCGGGAGGGTCCTACGAGCAGTACTTC
NA,TRBD1,TRBV13,TRBJ1-4,CASSLGLEKGGRNEKLFF,TGTGCCAGCAGCTTAGGCCTTGAGAAAGGGGGCCGGAATGAAAAACTGTTTTTT
NA,TRBD1,TRBV9,TRBJ2-3,CASSPGTGSITDTQYF,TGTGCCAGCAGCCCCGGGACAGGGTCAATCACAGATACGCAGTATTTT
NA,NA,TRBV3-1/TRBV3-2,TRBJ1-1,CASSQETSLGGTEAFF,TGTGCCAGCAGCCAGGAAACAAGCTTAGGGGGCACTGAAGCTTTCTTT
NA,NA,TRBV13,TRBJ2-1,CASSTLRGINEQFF,TGTGCCAGCAGCACCTTAAGAGGGATTAATGAGCAGTTCTTC
NA,TRBD2,TRBV9,TRBJ2-3,CASSVGPWAGAVVADTQYF,TGTGCCAGCAGCGTAGGCCCGTGGGCGGGAGCGGTAGTAGCAGATACGCAGTATTTT
NA,TRBD2,TRBV9,TRBJ2-1,CASSLGLAGGYNEQFF,TGTGCCAGCAGCCTGGGACTAGCGGGAGGGTACAATGAGCAGTTCTTC
few,TRBD1,TRBV9,TRBJ1-6,CASSVGTGTGYPPLHF,TGTGCCAGCAGCGTAGGAACTGGGACAGGGTACCCTCCCCTCCACTTT
NA,NA,TRBV6-2/TRBV6-3,TRBJ1-1,CASSYSIQGRNTEAFF,TGTGCCAGCAGTTACTCGATACAGGGAAGGAACACTGAAGCTTTCTTT
NA,NA,TRBV7-9,TRBJ2-5,CASSFTGKETQYF,TGTGCCAGCAGCTTTACAGGGAAGGAGACCCAGTACTTC
NA,NA,TRBV28,TRBJ1-5,CASSLATGGVAFNQPQHF,TGTGCCAGCAGTTTAGCGACCGGGGGGGTCGCCTTTAATCAGCCCCAGCATTTT
NA,NA,TRBV7-3,TRBJ2-7,CASSRGTGSEQYF,TGTGCCAGCAGCCGTGGGACCGGGAGCGAGCAGTACTTC
NA,TRBD1,TRBV9,TRBJ2-2,CASSPGTGNAGELFF,TGTGCCAGCAGCCCCGGGACAGGGAATGCCGGGGAGCTGTTTTTT
once,NA,TRBV5-1,TRBJ1-1,CASSLDGVLNTEAFF,TGCGCCAGCAGCTTGGACGGAGTCCTGAACACTGAAGCTTTCTTT
NA,TRBD2,TRBV7-9,TRBJ2-5,CASSSGTSGSGETQYF,TGTGCCAGCAGCTCCGGGACTAGCGGGAGCGGGGAGACCCAGTACTTC
NA,NA,TRBV6-6,TRBJ2-5,CASSYGGETQYF,TGTGCCAGCAGTTACGGGGGGGAGACCCAGTACTTC
few,NA,TRBV6-2/TRBV6-3,TRBJ1-3,CASSELGLSGNTIYF,TGTGCCAGCAGCGAACTCGGACTCTCTGGAAACACCATATATTTT
NA,NA,TRBV27,TRBJ2-1,CASRSAGGSYNEQFF,TGTGCCAGCAGGAGCGCTGGGGGGTCCTACAATGAGCAGTTCTTC
NA,NA,TRBV4-1,TRBJ1-5,CASSQLGGWDQPQHF,TGCGCCAGCAGCCAACTCGGCGGGTGGGATCAGCCCCAGCATTTT
NA,TRBD2,TRBV6-6,TRBJ2-2,CASSSGLANTGELFF,TGTGCCAGCAGTTCGGGACTAGCGAACACCGGGGAGCTGTTTTTT
NA,NA,TRBV30,TRBJ1-2,CAWRPSGYGYTF,TGTGCCTGGAGACCTAGCGGTTATGGCTACACCTTC
NA,TRBD1,TRBV3-1/TRBV3-2,TRBJ1-6,CASSLRQGLGSPLHF,TGTGCCAGCAGCCTTCGACAGGGACTCGGGTCACCCCTCCACTTT
NA,TRBD2,TRBV11-2,TRBJ2-1,CASSLPAWTSGTYNEQFF,TGTGCCAGCAGCTTACCGGCTTGGACTAGCGGGACCTACAATGAGCAGTTCTTC
NA,NA,TRBV6-2/TRBV6-3,TRBJ2-7,CASSTNPRTREQYF,TGTGCCAGCAGTACGAATCCCAGAACGCGGGAGCAGTACTTC
NA,TRBD1,TRBV27,TRBJ2-6,CASSGQGSLSGANVLTF,TGTGCCAGCAGTGGACAGGGTAGCCTTTCTGGGGCCAACGTCCTGACTTTC
NA,TRBD2,TRBV9,TRBJ2-1,CASSSTSGIYNEQFF,TGTGCCAGCAGCTCGACTAGCGGGATATACAATGAGCAGTTCTTC
NA,TRBD1,TRBV19,TRBJ2-6,CASSAGTGVSGANVLTF,TGTGCCAGTAGTGCCGGGACAGGGGTATCTGGGGCCAACGTCCTGACTTTC
NA,NA,TRBV27,TRBJ2-5,CASSLYLAGGEETQYF,TGTGCCAGCAGTTTATACCTAGCTGGAGGGGAAGAGACCCAGTACTTC
NA,NA,TRBV7-9,TRBJ2-7,CASTFGRGRTLYEQYF,TGTGCCAGCACATTTGGCCGGGGTCGAACCCTCTACGAGCAGTACTTC
NA,TRBD1,TRBV7-7,TRBJ2-5,CASSSTGGSVETQYF,TGTGCTAGCAGCTCGACAGGGGGCTCTGTTGAGACCCAGTACTTC
NA,TRBD2,TRBV6-2/TRBV6-3,TRBJ2-1,CASSPTSATINEQFF,TGTGCCAGCAGCCCGACTAGCGCGACCATCAATGAGCAGTTCTTC
NA,NA,TRBV28,TRBJ1-3,CASKGGGTPSGNTIYF,TGTGCCAGTAAAGGTGGGGGGACCCCCTCTGGAAACACCATATATTTT
few,TRBD2,TRBV25-1,TRBJ2-2,CASSDLRTSGRLDGELFF,TGTGCCAGCAGTGATCTTAGGACTAGCGGGAGGCTCGACGGGGAGCTGTTTTTT
NA,NA,TRBV6-2/TRBV6-3,TRBJ2-1,CASSARTRDEQFF,TGTGCCAGCAGCGCGAGAACCCGCGATGAGCAGTTCTTC
NA,NA,TRBV4-3,TRBJ2-5,CASSQARGQETQYF,TGCGCCAGCAGCCAAGCCAGAGGTCAAGAGACCCAGTACTTC
NA,TRBD1,TRBV19,TRBJ2-3,CASSPPRGTGAGDTQYF,TGTGCCAGTAGTCCTCCCCGGGGGACAGGGGCGGGAGATACGCAGTATTTT
once,NA,TRBV7-6,TRBJ2-7,CASSLLAAFAGTGPYEQYF,TGTGCCAGCAGCTTACTAGCGGCCTTCGCCGGGACAGGACCCTACGAGCAGTACTTC
NA,NA,TRBV27,TRBJ2-7,CASSLYPGIYEQYF,TGTGCCAGCAGTTTATATCCGGGAATCTACGAGCAGTACTTC
NA,NA,TRBV4-3,TRBJ2-3,CASSLDLWEVSTDTQYF,TGCGCCAGCAGCCTCGATCTTTGGGAGGTTAGCACAGATACGCAGTATTTT
NA,NA,TRBV11-2,TRBJ2-7,CASSLDNYRGYEQYF,TGTGCCAGCAGCTTAGATAACTATCGGGGGTACGAGCAGTACTTC
NA,TRBD1,TRBV28,TRBJ2-3,CASSSTGGITDTQYF,TGTGCCAGCAGTTCGACAGGGGGAATCACAGATACGCAGTATTTT